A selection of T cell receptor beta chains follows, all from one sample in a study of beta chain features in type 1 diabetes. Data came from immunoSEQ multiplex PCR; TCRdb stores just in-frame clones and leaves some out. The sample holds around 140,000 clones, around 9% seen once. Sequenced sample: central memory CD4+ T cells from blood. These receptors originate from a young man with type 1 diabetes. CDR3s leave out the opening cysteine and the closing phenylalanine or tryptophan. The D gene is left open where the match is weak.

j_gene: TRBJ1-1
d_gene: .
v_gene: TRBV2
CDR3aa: ASRTGGWTEAF

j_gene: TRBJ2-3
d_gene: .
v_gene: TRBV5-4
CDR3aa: ASSLDISDTQY

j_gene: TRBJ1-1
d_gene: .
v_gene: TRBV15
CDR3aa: ATSRDGGGTEAF

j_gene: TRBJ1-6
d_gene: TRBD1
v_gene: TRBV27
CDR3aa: ASSLDRLNNSPLH

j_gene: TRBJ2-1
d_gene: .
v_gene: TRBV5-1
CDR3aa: ASSLGQGHDEQF

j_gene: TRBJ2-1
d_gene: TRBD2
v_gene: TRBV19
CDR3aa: ASQTSGGTLVF

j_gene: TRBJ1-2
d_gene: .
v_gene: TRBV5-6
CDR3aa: ASSLAHTVYGYT

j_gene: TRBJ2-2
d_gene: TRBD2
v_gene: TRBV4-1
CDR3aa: ASSQPGLAGGRGTGELF

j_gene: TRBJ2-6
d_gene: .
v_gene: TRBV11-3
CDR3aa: ASSLAPWGGYSGANVLT

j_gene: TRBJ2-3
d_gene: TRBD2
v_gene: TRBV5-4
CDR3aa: ASRFGGLAGGPSTDTQY

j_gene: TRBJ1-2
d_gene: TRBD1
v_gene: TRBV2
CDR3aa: ASRFGTGYGYT

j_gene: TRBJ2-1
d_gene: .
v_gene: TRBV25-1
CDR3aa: ASSQYNEQF

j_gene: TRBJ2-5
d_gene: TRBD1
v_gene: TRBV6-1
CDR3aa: ASSERDRVQETQY

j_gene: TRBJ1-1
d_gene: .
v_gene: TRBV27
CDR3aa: ASSFNRETEAF

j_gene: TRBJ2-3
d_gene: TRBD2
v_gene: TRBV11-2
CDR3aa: ASSLVAGEGDTQY

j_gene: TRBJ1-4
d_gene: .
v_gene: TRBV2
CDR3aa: ASSSLATNEKLF

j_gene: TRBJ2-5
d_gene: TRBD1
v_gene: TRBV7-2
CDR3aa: ASSPRGTGGRTQY

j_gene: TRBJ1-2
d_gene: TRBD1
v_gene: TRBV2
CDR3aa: ASSRGQFDYGYT

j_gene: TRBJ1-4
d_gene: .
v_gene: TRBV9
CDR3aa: ASSARMGGMELF

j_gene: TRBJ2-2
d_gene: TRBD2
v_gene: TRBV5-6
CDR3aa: ASSLTSHGELF

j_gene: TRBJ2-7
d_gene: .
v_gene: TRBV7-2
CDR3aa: ASSLGEGGAGEQY

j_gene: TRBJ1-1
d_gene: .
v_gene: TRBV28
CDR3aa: ASSPIPGARPRTEAF

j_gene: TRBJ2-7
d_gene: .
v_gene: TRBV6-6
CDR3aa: ASSARGSEQY

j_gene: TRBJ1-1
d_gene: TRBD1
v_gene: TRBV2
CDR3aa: ASSGGQLDTEAF

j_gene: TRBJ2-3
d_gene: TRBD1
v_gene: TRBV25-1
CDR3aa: ASSIGGNSDTQY

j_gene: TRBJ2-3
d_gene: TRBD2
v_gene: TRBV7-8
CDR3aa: ASSSGLAGGRRTDTQY

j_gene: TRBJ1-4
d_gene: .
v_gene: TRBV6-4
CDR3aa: ASSEDRTSEKLF

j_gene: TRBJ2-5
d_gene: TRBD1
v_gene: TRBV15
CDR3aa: ATSKDRVETQY

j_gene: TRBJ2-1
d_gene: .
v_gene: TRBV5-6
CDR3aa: ASSLRLAPPGNEQF

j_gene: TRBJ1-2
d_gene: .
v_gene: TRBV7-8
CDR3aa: ASSLYSAQVSGYT

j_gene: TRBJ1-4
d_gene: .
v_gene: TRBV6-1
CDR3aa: ASTRGTNEKLF